The sequence of this TCR beta chain was determined in a study of cytomegalovirus exposure and HLA in healthy donors. General study findings and limits: Around 160 TCR beta chains were listed as cytomegalovirus-associated.

After removal of 9 bases from V and 6 bases from J, the junction contained 9 bases not matched to a gene. The CDR3 length is 14 residues. Looked up from germline, CDR1 is SNHLY and CDR2 is FYNNEI. Points on this clone: The antigen is unknown.

Profiled with immunoSEQ multiplex PCR; TCRdb holds only in-frame clones, not every one. The sample includes fewer than 250,000 clones, about 82% seen only once; the top ten take around 1.6%. The clonotype was recovered from a woman aged 18-29 years in good health and CMV-seronegative. The source material was PBMCs. This sequence joins TRBV2 and TRBJ2-7; 12 bases map to TRBD1. The CDR3 DNA sequence: TGTGCCAGTATCCGGGACAGGGGGCAAAGCGAGCAGTACTTC. Its protein product is CASIRDRGQSEQYF. Variable domain in full (rest from reference TRBV2 and TRBJ2-7): EPEVTQTPSHQVTQMGQEVILRCVPISNHLYFYWYRQILGQKVEFLVSFYNNEISEKSEIFDDQFSVERPDGSNFTLKIRSTKLEDSAMYFCASIRDRGQSEQYFGPGTRLTVT.